The 23 T cell receptor beta chains reported below all come from one sample, sequenced in a study of blood T cell repertoires in COVID-19. Method: immunoSEQ multiplex PCR; TCRdb's copy keeps in-frame clones and lacks some. In the table there are approximately 210,000 clones, roughly nine tenths of which are singletons. The sample taken for sequencing was peripheral blood. These receptors were taken from a woman in her 70s with acute or convalescent COVID-19.

The chain couples TRBV7-2 to TRBJ1-3; 7 nucleotides align to TRBD1. Germline CDR1 and CDR2: SGHTA and FQGNSA. V lost 2 bases and J lost 6; bases outside the gene matches: 10. The CDR3 contains 16 residues. The CDR3 region has the DNA TGTGCCAGCAGCTTATTTGGTGGACAGGCCCCAAACACCATATATTTT. Its protein is CASSLFGGQAPNTIYF.

The rearrangement joins TRBV18 to TRBJ2-7, with 8 nucleotides matching TRBD1. Germline values: CDR1 KGHSH, CDR2 LQKENI. Trimming cost V 6 bases and J 4 bases; bases outside gene matches: 11. The CDR3 runs to 15 residues. CDR3 sequence reads: CASSPGTGKQYEQYF. The CDR3 coding sequence is TGTGCCAGCTCCCCCGGGACAGGAAAACAGTACGAGCAGTACTTC.

The chain is built from TRBV2 and TRBJ2-1; D perhaps matches TRBD1 (6 bases). The V gene's germline CDR1 is SNHLY and CDR2 FYNNEI. The CDR3 runs 13 residues. Trimming took off 6 bases at V and 3 bases at J, with 9 bases between the two ends. The CDR3 bases are TGTGCCAGCAGGACCAGGGGCTACAATGAGCAGTTCTTC. Translated, it gives CASRTRGYNEQFF.

The J gene is TRBJ2-2, the V gene TRBV24-1; TRBD2 aligns across 8 bases. Trimming cost V 7 bases and J 6 bases; bases outside gene matches: 3. From germline, CDR1 is KGHDR and CDR2 SFDVKD. The CDR3 runs 13 residues. The CDR3 sequence is CATRAAGAGELFF. CDR3 nucleotide sequence: TGTGCCACCAGGGCAGCGGGAGCCGGGGAGCTGTTTTTT.

The chain is built from TRBV12-5 and TRBJ2-3, with D possibly TRBD1 on 5 matching bases. V gave up 5 bases and J gave up 0 bases, with 12 bases separating them. Germline CDR1 LGHNT, CDR2 FRNRAP. The CDR3 is 15 amino acids. The CDR3 bases are TGTGCTAGTGGTGTCCACAGGACGAGCACAGATACGCAGTATTTT. It is translated as CASGVHRTSTDTQYF.

The genes are TRBV6-2 or TRBV6-3 and TRBJ2-2; D gene ambiguous. The germline V gene encodes CDR1 MNHEY and CDR2 SVGEGT. V was clipped by 3 bases and J by 6 bases, with 8 bases between them. This CDR3 contains 13 residues. CDR3 bases: TGTGCCAGCAGTTATCCGCGTCCCGGGGAGCTGTTTTTT. Amino acids: CASSYPRPGELFF.

The J gene is TRBJ2-5, the V gene TRBV7-2, with 8 bases aligning to TRBD2. The CDR3 runs 16 residues. The J segment lost 7 bases and the V segment lost 5 bases, leaving 15 bases of the junction unmatched. Germline V gene data show CDR1 as SGHTA and CDR2 as FQGNSA. Here the CDR3 DNA reads TGTGCCAGCAGCCCAACACCGGGACTAGGCACGGGGACCCAGTACTTC. Its protein product is CASSPTPGLGTGTQYF.

This chain links TRBV5-4 with TRBJ2-3; TRBD2 agrees at 11 bases. J gave up 3 bases and V 0 bases, and 6 bases lay outside the gene matches. CDR3 size: 17 residues. From germline, CDR1 is SGHNT and CDR2 YYREEE (reference sequence). CDR3 residues: CASSLDPSGGLTDTQYF. CDR3 coding DNA: TGTGCCAGCAGCTTGGACCCTAGCGGGGGGTTGACAGATACGCAGTATTTT.

The chain links TRBV14 to TRBJ1-4; no definite D call. Trimming took 0 bases from V and 4 from J, leaving 12 bases between them. The CDR3 covers 16 residues. CDR1 is SGHDN, CDR2 FVKESK, per germline. The CDR3 nucleotides are TGTGCCAGCAGCCAAGATAGGTCAGGCTATAATGAAAAACTGTTTTTT. It codes for CASSQDRSGYNEKLFF.

This rearrangement joins TRBV28 to TRBJ1-2, with D uncertain. The CDR3 length is 15 residues. V was trimmed by 3 bases and J by 5 bases, leaving 16 bases between them. CDR1 MDHEN and CDR2 SYDVKM come from the germline V gene. CDR3 region: CASSFSHRGLYGYTF. The CDR3 DNA reads as TGTGCCAGCAGTTTCTCGCACCGGGGTCTTTATGGCTACACCTTC.

The chain carries TRBV6-5 and TRBJ2-3; D uncertain. Per the germline V gene, CDR1 is MNHEY and CDR2 is SVGAGI. Deletions cut 6 bases from V and 4 bases from J, with 8 bases between. The CDR3 totals 12 residues. Here the CDR3 DNA reads TGTGCCAGCAGCGAGCGAGCAGATACGCAGTATTTT. It yields the protein CASSERADTQYF.

The rearrangement uses TRBV11-2 and TRBJ1-1, with 7 nucleotides matching TRBD1. The germline V gene encodes CDR1 SGHAT and CDR2 FQNNGV. The CDR3 length is 17 residues. J lost 4 bases, V lost 5 bases, and 16 bases had no gene match. CDR3 in amino acids: CASSPARQGVWGTEAFF. CDR3 sequence (DNA): TGTGCCAGCAGCCCAGCCCGACAGGGAGTCTGGGGCACTGAAGCTTTCTTT. Full variable domain (missing parts from reference TRBV11-2 and TRBJ1-1): EAGVAQSPRYKIIEKRQSVAFWCNPISGHATLYWYQQILGQGPKLLIQFQNNGVVDDSQLPKDRFSAERLKGVDSTLKIQPAKLEDSAVYLCASSPARQGVWGTEAFFGQGTRLTVV.

The chain combines TRBV5-1 with TRBJ1-3; D remains ambiguous. Trimming left V 2 bases short and J 4 bases short, with 13 bases between. The length of the CDR3 is 15 residues. From germline, CDR1 is SGHRS and CDR2 YFSETQ. The CDR3 bases are TGCGCCAGCAGCTTCGACCATAGCTCAGGAAACACCATATATTTT. It codes for CASSFDHSSGNTIYF.

The chain links TRBV7-3 to TRBJ2-5; TRBD1 agrees at 8 bases. This CDR3 has 14 residues. Germline assignment: CDR1 SGHTA and CDR2 FQGTGA. V lost 5 bases and J lost 5; bases outside the gene matches: 7. The CDR3 nucleotides are TGTGCCAGCAGCCCAGGGACAGGCGCGGAGACCCAGTACTTC. Translating gives CASSPGTGAETQYF. The whole variable domain, filled in from reference TRBV7-3 and TRBJ2-5, reads GAGVSQTPSNKVTEKGKYVELRCDPISGHTALYWYRQSLGQGPEFLIYFQGTGAADDSGLPNDRFFAVRPEGSVSTLKIQRTERGDSAVYLCASSPGTGAETQYFGPGTRLLVL.

The chain couples TRBV12-5 to TRBJ2-3; D uncertain. V lost 8 bases and J lost 2, with 14 bases in between. Germline V gene lookup returns CDR1 LGHNT and CDR2 FRNRAP. The CDR3 totals 14 residues. The CDR3 nucleotides read TGTGCTAGTCCCCCCCCCTTTTACACAGATACGCAGTATTTT. It codes for CASPPPFYTDTQYF.

CDR3 sequence (DNA): TGTGCCAGCAGTTCGCAACAGGGAACAATAAATGAAGCTTTCTTT. Residues: CASSSQQGTINEAFF. V and J are TRBV6-6 and TRBJ1-1; possible D gene TRBD1, 6 bases. The CDR3 is 15 residues long. The V gene lost 4 bases and the J gene lost 7 bases, with 19 bases spanning the gap. CDR1 MNHNY and CDR2 SVGAGI come from the germline V gene (reference sequence).

The rearrangement links TRBV10-3 to TRBJ1-4; perhaps TRBD1 as D (5 bases). This CDR3 spans 16 amino acids. The V gene's germline CDR1 is ENHRY and CDR2 SYGVKD. The V gene lost 2 bases and the J gene lost 0 bases, with 10 bases spanning the gap. Here the CDR3 DNA reads TGTGCCATCAGTGAGGGGGGGTTAGCAACTAATGAAAAACTGTTTTTT. It encodes CAISEGGLATNEKLFF.

The chain recombines TRBV6-5 with TRBJ2-1; 11 bases align to TRBD2. V dropped 11 bases and J dropped 6; count of bases not matched to a gene: 9. This CDR3 contains 14 residues. The germline V gene encodes CDR1 MNHEY and CDR2 SVGAGI. The CDR3 DNA sequence: TGTGCCTGTTTAGCGGGAGGGTCCATCAATGAGCAGTTCTTC. It is translated as CACLAGGSINEQFF.

This sequence joins TRBV10-2 and TRBJ1-5, with TRBD1 matching over 8 bases. Per germline, CDR1 WSHSY and CDR2 SAAADI. V gave up 3 bases and J gave up 5 bases; unmatched junction bases: 3. This CDR3 is built from 14 residues. CDR3 amino acids: CASSDLTGDQPQHF. DNA of the CDR3: TGCGCCAGCAGTGATCTGACAGGGGATCAGCCCCAGCATTTT.

Only one count was recorded for this clone. This rearrangement joins TRBV7-9 to TRBJ2-3, with 10 bases lining up with TRBD2. From germline, CDR1 is SEHNR and CDR2 FQNEAQ (reference sequence). With 4 bases clipped from V and 2 bases from J, the junction kept 6 bases outside the gene matches. The CDR3 runs 16 residues. CDR3: CASSSPAGGSTDTQYF. The CDR3 DNA follows: TGTGCCAGCAGCTCCCCAGCGGGGGGGTCCACAGATACGCAGTATTTT.

V usage is TRBV5-6 and J usage is TRBJ1-1, with no clear D. Per germline, CDR1 SGHDT and CDR2 YYEEEE. Trimming shortened V by 3 bases and J by 0 bases, and 12 bases separated the two germline ends. The CDR3 extends over 15 amino acids. CDR3 sequence: CASSSELGLNTEAFF. For the CDR3, the DNA is TGTGCCAGCAGCTCGGAACTTGGGCTGAACACTGAAGCTTTCTTT.

The chain combines TRBV3-1 (or the pseudogene TRBV3-2) with TRBJ2-7; 9 nucleotides line up with TRBD2. The V segment lost 4 bases and the J segment 3 bases; nucleotides outside the gene matches: 4. The CDR3 totals 14 residues. CDR1 LGHDT and CDR2 YNNKEL come from the germline V gene (reference sequence). The CDR3 DNA reads TGTGCCAGCAGCCTTGAGCGGGGGGTCTACGAGCAGTACTTC. As protein: CASSLERGVYEQYF.

This sequence joins TRBV28 and TRBJ2-1, with 9 nucleotides matching TRBD2. This CDR3 spans 15 amino acids. V was pared by 4 bases and J by 8 bases, with 9 bases of the junction left unmatched. In germline, CDR1 is MDHEN, CDR2 SYDVKM. The CDR3 DNA reads TGTGCCAGCAGTTCCTCGGGACTAGCTGGCGATGAGCAGTTCTTC. Residues: CASSSSGLAGDEQFF.